Below are 17 T cell receptor beta chains sequenced from a single sample in a study of response to subunit inactivated influenza vaccine. TCRdb re-derived calls from the RT-PCR reads in MiXCR, one entry per CDR3 protein. The table has more than 700,000 distinct CDR3 sequences, about 20% seen once; the top ten hold about 10%. This sample comprised PBMCs from blood, obtained around 5 days after vaccination. All receptors derive from a man over 45 who received an inactivated influenza vaccine.

This chain links TRBV7-8 with TRBJ2-5; 8 bases align to TRBD1. CDR3 length: 15 residues. Germline CDR1 SGHVS, CDR2 FQNEAQ. The J segment lost 1 base and the V segment lost 3 bases, leaving 4 bases of the junction unmatched. This CDR3 reads CASSFTGTGQETQYF. Here the CDR3 DNA reads TGTGCCAGCAGCTTCACCGGGACAGGCCAAGAGACCCAGTACTTC.

The CDR3 loop is CSARDQPTGELFF. In nucleotides, the CDR3 is TGCAGTGCTAGAGACCAACCCACCGGGGAGCTGTTTTTT. The chain employs TRBV20-1 and TRBJ2-2, with unresolved D. The V and J ends lost 0 bases and 4 bases respectively, with 6 bases between them. The germline CDR1 and CDR2 sequences are DFQATT and SNEGSKA (reference sequence). This CDR3 comprises 13 residues.

This chain joins TRBV6-1 and TRBJ2-6, with a weak D call TRBD2 (6 bases). CDR1 and CDR2 from the germline V gene are MNHNS and SASEGT. The CDR3 covers 17 residues. Trimming took off 3 bases at V and 2 bases at J, with 14 bases between the two ends. This chain's CDR3 is CASSENRGGAGANVLTF. DNA of the CDR3: TGTGCCAGCAGTGAGAACCGGGGCGGGGCTGGGGCCAACGTCCTGACTTTC.

This clonotype was counted between two and nine times. The chain joins TRBV7-3 to TRBJ2-1; 14 nucleotides align to TRBD2. Germline V gives CDR1 SGHTA, CDR2 FQGTGA. V lost 5 bases to trimming and J lost 8 bases; unmatched junction nucleotides: 8. This CDR3 region has 16 residues. The CDR3 sequence is CASSPRLAGGPDEQFF. CDR3 in DNA: TGTGCCAGCAGCCCAAGACTAGCGGGAGGGCCGGATGAGCAGTTCTTC.

This chain uses TRBV10-3 with TRBJ2-2; a possible D gene is TRBD1 (6 bases). The CDR3 runs 14 residues. Germline CDR1 ENHRY, CDR2 SYGVKD. Trimming took off 6 bases at V and 2 bases at J, with 10 bases between the two ends. CDR3 amino acids: CAIRTGPNTGELFF. In DNA form, the CDR3 reads TGTGCCATCAGAACAGGGCCAAACACCGGGGAGCTGTTTTTT.

This chain connects TRBV7-9 to TRBJ2-5, with TRBD2 matching over 7 bases. This CDR3 is 15 amino acids long. Germline CDR1 and CDR2: SEHNR and FQNEAQ (reference sequence). The V segment lost 1 base and the J segment 4 bases; nucleotides outside the gene matches: 6. CDR3 in amino acids: CASSLDGLAVETQYF. In nucleotides, the CDR3 is TGTGCCAGCAGCTTAGACGGGCTAGCGGTAGAGACCCAGTACTTC.

V gene TRBV5-1 combines with J gene TRBJ2-7; 7 bases are shared with TRBD1. This CDR3 is built from 13 residues. Germline loops: CDR1 SGHRS, CDR2 YFSETQ. Germline trimming cut 0 bases from V and 6 bases from J; bases unmatched to any gene: 3. DNA for the CDR3: TGCGCCAGCAGCTTGGTGACAGGGTTCGAGCAGTACTTC. Its protein product is CASSLVTGFEQYF.

The genes are TRBV6-5 and TRBJ2-3; D is perhaps TRBD1 or TRBD2 (5 bases each). The CDR3 consists of 15 residues. Germline lookup yields CDR1 MNHEY and CDR2 SVGAGI. Trimming took 4 bases from V and 2 from J, leaving 13 bases between them. CDR3: CASSFRDQDTDTQYF. DNA of the CDR3: TGTGCCAGCAGTTTCCGGGACCAAGACACAGATACGCAGTATTTT.

This chain joins TRBV6-2 or TRBV6-3 and TRBJ2-5, with TRBD1 matching 8 bases. The CDR3 length is 15 residues. The V and J ends lost 3 bases and 4 bases, in that order; junction bases with no gene match: 7. Germline loops: CDR1 MNHEY, CDR2 SVGEGT. The CDR3 nucleotides are TGTGCCAGCAGTTATCAGGGGGCCATGAGAGAGACCCAGTACTTC. This encodes CASSYQGAMRETQYF.

A few counts support this clonotype. The V gene is TRBV27, the J gene TRBJ2-7; perhaps TRBD2 as D (6 bases). Germline CDR1 MNHEY, CDR2 SMNVEV (reference sequence). The CDR3 loop spans 15 amino acids. V gave up 5 bases and J gave up 1 base, with 15 bases separating them. The CDR3 DNA reads TGTGCCAGCAGTCCCGGGCTAGCGCTTTCCTACGAGCAGTACTTC. Residues: CASSPGLALSYEQYF.

This rearrangement joins TRBV13 to TRBJ1-6; D gene uncertain. Germline V gives CDR1 PRHDT, CDR2 FYEKMQ (reference sequence). Trimming cost V 5 bases and J 7 bases, with 15 bases left between them. There are 15 residues in the CDR3. CDR3 region: CASSLRTSLNSPLHF. In DNA, the CDR3 is TGTGCCAGCAGCCTACGAACCTCTCTAAATTCACCCCTCCACTTT. The variable domain in full, completed from reference TRBV13 and TRBJ1-6, reads AAGVIQSPRHLIKEKRETATLKCYPIPRHDTVYWYQQGPGQDPQFLISFYEKMQSDKGSIPDRFSAQQFSDYHSELNMSSLELGDSALYFCASSLRTSLNSPLHFGNGTRLTVT.

This clonotype was seen a handful of times. The gene calls are TRBV27 and TRBJ2-1, with unresolved D. The CDR3 length is 12 residues. Germline CDR1 reads MNHEY; CDR2 reads SMNVEV (reference sequence). V was trimmed by 5 bases and J by 10 bases, leaving 12 bases between them. CDR3 loop: CASSPTLGEQFF. The CDR3 DNA sequence: TGTGCCAGCAGTCCTACCCTCGGCGAGCAGTTCTTC.

Only a few counts were recorded for this clonotype. The J gene is TRBJ2-2, the V gene TRBV20-1; 8 bases match TRBD1. The CDR3 is made up of 18 amino acids. V trimming: 5 bases; J trimming: 4 bases; junction bases outside the gene matches: 18. Germline CDR1 and CDR2: DFQATT and SNEGSKA (reference sequence). Here the CDR3 DNA reads TGCAGTGCTGACGTGATCTCGACAGGGGCCATCCCCACCGGGGAGCTGTTTTTT. This encodes CSADVISTGAIPTGELFF.

The V and J genes are TRBV2 and TRBJ2-2; no firm D call. Deletions cut 7 bases from V and 0 bases from J, with 9 bases between. The CDR3 has 14 amino acids. The germline CDR1 and CDR2 sequences are SNHLY and FYNNEI. The CDR3 region is CASMGRTNTGELFF. The CDR3 nucleotides read TGTGCCAGCATGGGAAGAACGAACACCGGGGAGCTGTTTTTT.

The V call is TRBV18, the J call TRBJ2-5; 8 bases are a match to TRBD1. From germline, CDR1 is KGHSH and CDR2 LQKENI. Losses at the gene ends were 0 bases for V and 5 bases for J; bases not matched to a gene: 5. This CDR3 has 15 residues. As DNA, the CDR3 is TGTGCCAGCTCACCACCGGGACAGGCTATGGAGACCCAGTACTTC. Its translation: CASSPPGQAMETQYF.

This clonotype came up a few times. CDR3 bases: TGCAGCGTTGGCTCTAGAGGGGGGGAGACCCAGTACTTC. Its protein product is CSVGSRGGETQYF. The chain has TRBV29-1 and TRBJ2-5, with D perhaps matching TRBD1 or TRBD2 (6 bases each). The CDR3 has 13 amino acids. V was pared by 4 bases and J by 5 bases, with 14 bases between. CDR1 and CDR2 from the germline V gene are SQVTM and ANQGSEA.

The V call is TRBV6-5, the J call TRBJ2-2; 11 nucleotides line up with TRBD2. Germline V CDR1 and CDR2: MNHEY, SVGAGI. The CDR3 contains 18 residues. V was pared by 2 bases and J by 2 bases, with 7 bases of the junction left unmatched. The CDR3 protein is CASSYGLAGGPNTGELFF. The CDR3 DNA reads as TGTGCCAGCAGTTACGGTCTAGCGGGGGGCCCTAACACCGGGGAGCTGTTTTTT.